The rows below give T cell receptor beta chains drawn from one sample of a study of cytomegalovirus exposure and HLA in healthy donors. Data came from immunoSEQ multiplex PCR; TCRdb stores just in-frame clones and leaves some out. The sample includes some 99,000 clones, roughly four fifths of them seen just once. Sequencing input: PBMCs. Every receptor here comes from a female donor in good health and CMV-seronegative. The CDR3 runs from the conserved cysteine through the conserved F or W. Each record gives: clone size, D gene, J gene, V gene, CDR3 protein, CDR3 DNA. D genes are given only for firm matches. Clone size is not always given. Where it is, it says once, few, many or a class for expanded clones.

NA | TRBD1 | TRBJ2-7 | TRBV5-1 | CASSSLDRDEQYF | TGCGCCAGCAGCTCCCTGGACAGGGACGAGCAGTACTTC
NA | NA | TRBJ1-3 | TRBV28 | CASSPIDISSGNTIYF | TGTGCCAGCAGTCCGATCGACATTTCCTCTGGAAACACCATATATTTT
NA | NA | TRBJ1-6 | TRBV9 | CASSVDPGHSYNSPLHF | TGTGCCAGCAGCGTGGATCCAGGCCACTCCTATAATTCACCCCTCCACTTT
NA | NA | TRBJ1-5 | TRBV6-1 | CASSVGLPNQPQHF | TGTGCCAGCAGCGTGGGCCTTCCCAATCAGCCCCAGCATTTT
NA | TRBD1 | TRBJ1-5 | TRBV6-5 | CASSFAGTGSQPQHF | TGTGCCAGCAGTTTTGCGGGGACAGGGAGCCAGCCCCAGCATTTT
NA | NA | TRBJ1-1 | TRBV7-2 | CASSFGQPSLNTEAFF | TGTGCCAGCAGCTTCGGACAGCCTTCCTTGAACACTGAAGCTTTCTTT
NA | NA | TRBJ2-2 | TRBV6-4 | CASSDSGTPGELFF | TGTGCCAGCAGTGACTCTGGGACTCCCGGGGAGCTGTTTTTT
once | TRBD1 | TRBJ2-1 | TRBV29-1 | CSARDRGNPASYNEQFF | TGCAGCGCCCGGGACAGGGGGAACCCAGCCTCCTACAATGAGCAGTTCTTC
NA | TRBD1 | TRBJ2-1 | TRBV6-6 | CASVGTGVYKNEQFF | TGTGCCAGCGTGGGGACAGGAGTATACAAAAATGAGCAGTTCTTC
NA | TRBD1 | TRBJ1-1 | TRBV18 | CASSQLDRGTEAFF | TGTGCCAGCTCACAGTTGGACAGGGGCACTGAAGCTTTCTTT
NA | NA | TRBJ2-7 | TRBV2 | CASSEEAGAGYEQYF | TGTGCCAGCAGTGAAGAGGCAGGGGCGGGCTACGAGCAGTACTTC
few | NA | TRBJ2-3 | TRBV6-6 | CASSYPRGVDTQYF | TGTGCCAGCAGTTACCCCAGGGGGGTAGATACGCAGTATTTT
NA | NA | TRBJ2-3 | TRBV10-1 | CASSERGADTQYF | TGCGCCAGCAGTGAGAGGGGTGCAGATACGCAGTATTTT
NA | NA | TRBJ1-5 | TRBV28 | CASSSWESNQPQHF | TGTGCCAGCAGCTCGTGGGAGAGCAATCAGCCCCAGCATTTT
NA | TRBD1 | TRBJ2-7 | TRBV4-2 | CASSHNPGQGYEQYF | TGTGCCAGCAGCCATAACCCGGGACAGGGCTACGAGCAGTACTTC
few | TRBD1 | TRBJ2-7 | TRBV27 | CARLGQGYEQYF | TGTGCCAGACTGGGACAGGGCTACGAGCAGTACTTC
NA | NA | TRBJ1-1 | TRBV28 | CASSLPEGTEAFF | TGTGCCAGCAGTTTGCCCGAGGGCACTGAAGCTTTCTTT
NA | TRBD1 | TRBJ2-7 | TRBV18 | CASSPLGQGNEQYF | TGTGCCAGTTCACCATTGGGACAGGGAAACGAGCAGTACTTC
NA | TRBD2 | TRBJ2-5 | TRBV27 | CASSLKSREGQETQYF | TGTGCCAGCAGTTTAAAGAGCAGGGAGGGCCAAGAGACCCAGTACTTC
NA | TRBD1 | TRBJ2-7 | TRBV4-1 | CASSQGDRDLGEQYF | TGCGCCAGCAGCCAAGGCGACAGGGACCTCGGCGAGCAGTACTTC
once | TRBD1 | TRBJ1-2 | TRBV27 | CASSSGQGWNYGYTF | TGTGCCAGCAGTAGTGGACAGGGTTGGAACTATGGCTACACCTTC
NA | NA | TRBJ1-5 | TRBV29-1 | CSARRGAGQPQHF | TGCAGCGCAAGGCGGGGGGCCGGTCAGCCCCAGCATTTT
NA | NA | TRBJ1-2 | TRBV7-2 | CASSLDGVPNYGYTF | TGTGCCAGCAGCCTAGACGGGGTTCCTAACTATGGCTACACCTTC
NA | NA | TRBJ1-4 | TRBV15 | CATSRETGRGEKLFF | TGTGCCACCAGCAGGGAAACAGGGAGGGGTGAAAAACTGTTTTTT
NA | NA | TRBJ1-6 | TRBV7-9 | CASSLAPGPLHF | TGTGCCAGCAGCTTAGCGCCAGGGCCCCTCCACTTT
once | NA | TRBJ1-2 | TRBV7-9 | CSSSLPAARGDGYTF | TGTTCCAGCAGCTTACCCGCAGCCCGGGGGGATGGCTACACCTTC
NA | TRBD2 | TRBJ2-1 | TRBV19 | CASSKLAGGYNEQFF | TGTGCCAGTAGCAAACTAGCGGGAGGATACAATGAGCAGTTCTTC
NA | TRBD2 | TRBJ2-7 | TRBV9 | CASSVEGLAGYEQYF | TGTGCCAGCAGCGTCGAGGGACTAGCGGGTTACGAGCAGTACTTC
NA | TRBD1 | TRBJ1-4 | TRBV5-1 | CASSLAGTENEKLFF | TGCGCCAGCAGCTTGGCCGGGACAGAGAATGAAAAACTGTTTTTT
NA | NA | TRBJ2-7 | TRBV27 | CASSSKRDWNPYEQYF | TGTGCCAGCAGTTCTAAGAGGGACTGGAACCCCTACGAGCAGTACTTC
NA | TRBD2 | TRBJ2-2 | TRBV10-3 | CAISESTSGVTNTGELFF | TGTGCCATCAGTGAGTCTACTAGCGGGGTTACGAACACCGGGGAGCTGTTTTTT
few | NA | TRBJ1-3 | TRBV5-5 | CASSLESFSGNTIYF | TGTGCCAGCAGCTTGGAGAGCTTCTCTGGAAACACCATATATTTT
NA | NA | TRBJ2-7 | TRBV10-1 | CASSGGLSEQYF | TGCGCCAGCAGCGGAGGGTTGTCCGAGCAGTACTTC
NA | NA | TRBJ2-6 | TRBV7-3 | CASSLLSSGANVLTF | TGTGCCAGCAGCTTACTAAGCTCTGGGGCCAACGTCCTGACTTTC
NA | TRBD1 | TRBJ2-7 | TRBV6-6 | CASSETGDRGPYEQYF | TGTGCCAGCAGCGAAACCGGAGACAGGGGGCCATACGAGCAGTACTTC
NA | TRBD2 | TRBJ2-1 | TRBV28 | CASSLLPSGWLGEQFF | TGTGCCAGCAGTTTACTGCCTAGCGGGTGGTTAGGTGAGCAGTTCTTC
NA | NA | TRBJ2-3 | TRBV15 | CATSRDVAGASDTQYF | TGTGCCACCAGCAGAGATGTGGCGGGGGCCTCAGATACGCAGTATTTT
few | TRBD2 | TRBJ2-7 | TRBV9 | CASSVAGGAGTGGYEQYF | TGTGCCAGCAGCGTAGCTGGGGGAGCGGGAACTGGGGGTTACGAGCAGTACTTC
NA | NA | TRBJ2-7 | TRBV27 | CASGFVGRGYEQYF | TGTGCCAGCGGGTTTGTAGGTAGGGGATACGAGCAGTACTTC
NA | NA | TRBJ2-7 | TRBV6-1 | CASLLSQGVHEQYF | TGTGCCAGCCTTTTAAGCCAGGGTGTCCACGAGCAGTACTTC
NA | NA | TRBJ2-3 | TRBV2 | CASSEGGSISTDTQYF | TGTGCCAGCAGTGAGGGGGGAAGCATAAGCACAGATACGCAGTATTTT
NA | TRBD1 | TRBJ1-5 | TRBV10-2 | CASQKEGTGTPLGNQPQHF | TGCGCCAGCCAAAAGGAAGGGACAGGGACACCTCTAGGAAATCAGCCCCAGCATTTT
NA | TRBD1 | TRBJ1-2 | TRBV2 | CASTLGQGRGDYRGYTF | TGTGCCAGCACTTTGGGACAGGGGCGAGGGGACTATCGGGGCTACACCTTC
once | TRBD1 | TRBJ1-1 | TRBV9 | CASSVEGQEAFF | TGTGCCAGCAGCGTGGAGGGACAGGAAGCTTTCTTT
NA | TRBD1 | TRBJ2-3 | TRBV28 | CASSSGTGGLSSFTQYF | TGTGCCAGCAGTTCCGGGACAGGGGGACTCTCCTCCTTTACGCAGTATTTT
NA | NA | TRBJ2-1 | TRBV21-1 | CASSNDSGGLNNEQFF | TGTGCCAGCAGCAACGACTCAGGGGGCCTTAACAATGAGCAGTTCTTC
NA | NA | TRBJ1-2 | TRBV5-4 | CASSLGGGMGGYGYTF | TGTGCCAGCAGCTTGGGCGGGGGGATGGGCGGCTATGGCTACACCTTC
NA | TRBD2 | TRBJ2-5 | TRBV27 | CASSLTSGGGQETQYF | TGTGCCAGCAGTTTGACTAGCGGGGGGGGGCAAGAGACCCAGTACTTC